These T cell receptor beta chains were read from a single sample in a study of T cell responses to AZD1222 COVID-19 vaccine. Measured with immunoSEQ multiplex PCR; TCRdb has only the in-frame clones, and not every one. Among 110,000 to 150,000 clones listed, approximately 90% were seen once. Sequences were derived from peripheral blood, sampled on day 0 of AZD1222 vaccination. The receptor set was obtained from an adult in good health. Both conserved end residues are part of each CDR3. A D gene is named only where the DNA matches it firmly. Clone size is shown for a subset of rows, as once, few, many or a class of expanded clone.

TRBD1	TRBJ2-7	NA	TRBV7-9	TGTGCCAGCAGCTTAGCCCAGGACAGGTACGAGCAGTACTTC	CASSLAQDRYEQYF
NA	TRBJ2-3	few	TRBV3-1/TRBV3-2	TGTGCCAGCAGCGAGCCGGGAAATACGCAGTATTTT	CASSEPGNTQYF
TRBD1	TRBJ1-2	NA	TRBV5-6	TGTGCCAGCAGCTATCCGGGACAGCTCTATGGCTACACCTTC	CASSYPGQLYGYTF
TRBD1	TRBJ1-4	NA	TRBV3-1/TRBV3-2	TGTGCCAGCAGCCAAGGATCCGGGACAGCTAATGAAAAACTGTTTTTT	CASSQGSGTANEKLFF
NA	TRBJ2-1	NA	TRBV12-3/TRBV12-4	TGTGCCAGCAGTGAACAGGGAAAGGATGAGCAGTTCTTC	CASSEQGKDEQFF
NA	TRBJ1-6	few	TRBV28	TGTGCCAGCAGTTTAGTCTTTCGGCATTCACCCCTCCACTTT	CASSLVFRHSPLHF
NA	TRBJ2-1	NA	TRBV7-9	TGTGCCAGCAGCTTAGTCGGGGCACTTTCCACCATCTTC	CASSLVGALSTIF
TRBD1	TRBJ2-5	NA	TRBV4-1	TGCGCCAGCAGCCAGACAGGGTTCGAAGAGACCCAGTACTTC	CASSQTGFEETQYF
NA	TRBJ2-7	NA	TRBV10-3	TGTGCCATCAGTGAGTATCAAGGGGGACGGTCCTACGAGCAGTACTTC	CAISEYQGGRSYEQYF
NA	TRBJ2-5	once	TRBV6-2/TRBV6-3	TGTGCCAGCAGTTACACACTCGGGGAGACCCAGTACTTC	CASSYTLGETQYF
TRBD1	TRBJ1-6	NA	TRBV5-1	TGCGCCAGCAGCTTAAGCTTTGGGACAGGGGTTGGTTCACCCCTCCACTTT	CASSLSFGTGVGSPLHF
NA	TRBJ1-1	once	TRBV2	TGTGCCAGCTGGGCCAGCCGGGGCACTGAAGCTTTCTTT	CASWASRGTEAFF
NA	TRBJ1-1	once	TRBV2	TGTGCCAGCACCCCCGGACAGACCACTGAAGCTTTCTTT	CASTPGQTTEAFF
NA	TRBJ2-7	NA	TRBV3-1/TRBV3-2	TGTGCCAGCAGCCAAGTCGGGGACACCACCGAGCAGTACTTC	CASSQVGDTTEQYF
NA	TRBJ2-1	once	TRBV6-2/TRBV6-3	TGTGCCAGCAGTTACGGCAGGGGAGGTGGTGAGCAGTTCTTC	CASSYGRGGGEQFF
NA	TRBJ1-2	NA	TRBV12-5	TGTGCTAGTGGTTCCCCCTTTAATGGCTACACCTTC	CASGSPFNGYTF
NA	TRBJ1-2	NA	TRBV27	TGTGCCAGCAGTTTAAGGGTCGGCACGAACTATGGCTACACCTTC	CASSLRVGTNYGYTF
NA	TRBJ2-3	NA	TRBV15	TGTGCCACCAGCAGACCCGGGGGAGCTAGCACAGATACGCAGTATTTT	CATSRPGGASTDTQYF
NA	TRBJ1-5	NA	TRBV18	TGTGCCAGCTCACCAGAGGCCAGCAATCAGCCCCAGCATTTT	CASSPEASNQPQHF
NA	TRBJ2-4	NA	TRBV4-3	TGCGCCAGCAGCCAAGTCGGCACGTTTGCCAAAAACATTCAGTACTTC	CASSQVGTFAKNIQYF
TRBD2	TRBJ2-3	NA	TRBV13	TGTGCCAGCAGCCAACCCCTAGCGGGGGGGGCAGATACGCAGTATTTT	CASSQPLAGGADTQYF
NA	TRBJ1-1	NA	TRBV18	TGTGCCAGCTCACCACCGGCCGGGGCGGACACTGAAGCTTTCTTT	CASSPPAGADTEAFF
NA	TRBJ1-4	NA	TRBV4-1	TGCGCCAGCAGCCAAGACTCATCCGGGCCTACAGAAAAACTGTTTTTT	CASSQDSSGPTEKLFF
NA	TRBJ2-7	NA	TRBV19	TGTGCCAGTAGTATAGATCTCGACAGGCCGCGCTACGAGCAGTACTTC	CASSIDLDRPRYEQYF
NA	TRBJ1-6	NA	TRBV4-3	TGCGCCAGCAGCCAAGTGGGAACAGGGTATAATTCACCCCTCCACTTT	CASSQVGTGYNSPLHF
TRBD2	TRBJ2-5	NA	TRBV3-1/TRBV3-2	TGTGCCAGCAGCCAACCCAAACTTCGAGGAGCGGGGGGACAAGAGACCCAGTACTTC	CASSQPKLRGAGGQETQYF
TRBD2	TRBJ2-7	NA	TRBV10-3	TGTGCCATCAGGGGGGGGGACTCCTACGAGCAGTACTTC	CAIRGGDSYEQYF
NA	TRBJ2-3	NA	TRBV5-4	TGTGCCAGCAGCGGGGGACTGGTGTCAGATACGCAGTATTTT	CASSGGLVSDTQYF
TRBD1	TRBJ2-7	NA	TRBV18	TGTGCCAGCTCACCAACAGGGGGTTCCTCCTACGAGCAGTACTTC	CASSPTGGSSYEQYF
TRBD2	TRBJ2-5	NA	TRBV5-1	TGCGCCAGCAGCGAGGGACTAGCGGGGCCAGAGACCCAGTACTTC	CASSEGLAGPETQYF
TRBD1	TRBJ2-7	NA	TRBV5-1	TGCGCCAGCAGCCTGGACAGGGGGGGCGAGCAGTACTTC	CASSLDRGGEQYF
NA	TRBJ1-2	NA	TRBV5-1	TGCGCCAGCAGCTCTCGGGACTCCTGGGTGGATGGCTACACCTTC	CASSSRDSWVDGYTF
NA	TRBJ2-5	NA	TRBV18	TGTGCCAGCTCACCACCCGCTGCCACCCAAGAGACCCAGTACTTC	CASSPPAATQETQYF
NA	TRBJ1-5	NA	TRBV2	TGTGCCAGCAGTTCAGGGCAGCCCCAGCATTTT	CASSSGQPQHF
TRBD1	TRBJ1-6	once	TRBV7-9	TGTGCCAGCCACCGGGACAGGGAAAACTATAATTCACCCCTCCACTTT	CASHRDRENYNSPLHF
NA	TRBJ2-3	NA	TRBV14	TGTGCCAGCAGCCAGCCCGGTGGGGGTAAGACAGATACGCAGTATTTT	CASSQPGGGKTDTQYF
NA	TRBJ1-3	NA	TRBV7-2	TGTGCCAGCAGCGAAGGGCGGGGGCTGAACTCTGGAAACACCATATATTTT	CASSEGRGLNSGNTIYF
TRBD1	TRBJ1-1	NA	TRBV5-1	TGCGCCAGCAGCCCATTACAGGGGGCTGGCACTGAAGCTTTCTTT	CASSPLQGAGTEAFF
NA	TRBJ2-2	NA	TRBV24-1	TGTGCCACCAGTGACACCGGGTCTGACGGGGAGCTGTTTTTT	CATSDTGSDGELFF
NA	TRBJ1-3	NA	TRBV29-1	TGCAGCGTTGAACTTCCCTTGGCGGCTCTGGGAAACACCATATATTTT	CSVELPLAALGNTIYF
TRBD1	TRBJ2-7	NA	TRBV7-9	TGTGCCAGCAGCTCGGACAGGGGGAATTCCTACGAGCAGTACTTC	CASSSDRGNSYEQYF
TRBD1	TRBJ2-7	NA	TRBV7-9	TGTGCCAGCAGCTTGTCGGGACAGGGGGCCAGCGGGCAGTACTTC	CASSLSGQGASGQYF
NA	TRBJ1-1	NA	TRBV27	TGTGCCAGCAGTTCCGGCAGGGAGACAGGTGGGGGGAACACTGAAGCTTTCTTT	CASSSGRETGGGNTEAFF
NA	TRBJ1-1	NA	TRBV4-3	TGCGCCAGCAGCCAAGGGGCCGGGGGGAGCACTGAAGCTTTCTTT	CASSQGAGGSTEAFF
NA	TRBJ2-7	NA	TRBV14	TGTGCCAGCAGCCAAGTTACATCCTACGAGCAGTACTTC	CASSQVTSYEQYF
NA	TRBJ1-1	NA	TRBV7-9	TGTGCCAGCAGCTTATATGGCGCAGGGAACACTGAAGCTTTCTTT	CASSLYGAGNTEAFF
TRBD1	TRBJ2-3	NA	TRBV7-2	TGTGCCAGCAGCTGGAGGACAGGGGGCACAGATACGCAGTATTTT	CASSWRTGGTDTQYF
NA	TRBJ2-1	NA	TRBV2	TGTGCCTCCGGGCGGGTGGGTGAGCAGTTCTTC	CASGRVGEQFF
TRBD2	TRBJ2-5	NA	TRBV6-5	TGTGCCACCCGACTAGCGGGGGAGACCCAGTACTTC	CATRLAGETQYF
NA	TRBJ2-1	NA	TRBV9	TGTGCCAGCACCCCCGGAGGTGGGGTTACGTACAATGAGCAGTTCTTC	CASTPGGGVTYNEQFF
NA	TRBJ1-2	once	TRBV4-1	TGCGCCAGCAGCCAAGAGCGTGGGGGCGGCTATGGCTACACCTTC	CASSQERGGGYGYTF
NA	TRBJ2-2	NA	TRBV6-2/TRBV6-3	TGTGCCAGCAGTTACTCGATAGCTGGCGGGGAGCTGTTTTTT	CASSYSIAGGELFF
NA	TRBJ2-5	NA	TRBV7-6	TGTGCCAGCAGCCCTGGGGCCGAGTTCCCCTCAGGGACCCAGTACTTC	CASSPGAEFPSGTQYF
NA	TRBJ1-3	NA	TRBV7-8	TGTGCCAGCAGCTTATCCGGGCCGGCGTCTGGAAACACCATATATTTT	CASSLSGPASGNTIYF
NA	TRBJ1-3	NA	TRBV18	TGTGCCAGCTCCCCCTTGGGTCGGGCCATCATATCTGGAAACACCATATATTTT	CASSPLGRAIISGNTIYF